This TCR beta chain was recovered during a study of beta chain features in type 1 diabetes. Study background: Examined across all samples were some 110 million sorted cells.

A word on this clone: The antigen is undetermined.

Study-wide findings and caveats: Patients' naive, central memory and regulatory TCRB repertoires appeared more alike than those of healthy donors. Shortening that was moderate but significant affected the TCRB CDR3s of Type 1 diabetes patients in all four CD4+ subsets.

V lost 3 bases, J lost 3 bases, and 6 bases lay in between. CDR3 length equals 12 residues. The germline gives CDR1 SGHDN, CDR2 FVKESK. Sequencing targeted expressed TCRB transcripts, as all isolated RNA had been reverse transcribed. TCRdb's copy holds only in-frame clones and misses some; the assay was immunoSEQ multiplex PCR. The sample comprises hundreds of thousands of clones, roughly 70% of which are singletons, and around 0.05% rests with the top ten. The receptor comes from a man aged 25-45 years in good health. The V gene is TRBV14, the J gene TRBJ2-7; D gene uncertain. Material for sequencing was naive CD4+ T cells from blood. In DNA, the CDR3 is TGTGCCAGCAGCCACACTATCTACGAGCAGTACTTC. Its protein product is CASSHTIYEQYF.